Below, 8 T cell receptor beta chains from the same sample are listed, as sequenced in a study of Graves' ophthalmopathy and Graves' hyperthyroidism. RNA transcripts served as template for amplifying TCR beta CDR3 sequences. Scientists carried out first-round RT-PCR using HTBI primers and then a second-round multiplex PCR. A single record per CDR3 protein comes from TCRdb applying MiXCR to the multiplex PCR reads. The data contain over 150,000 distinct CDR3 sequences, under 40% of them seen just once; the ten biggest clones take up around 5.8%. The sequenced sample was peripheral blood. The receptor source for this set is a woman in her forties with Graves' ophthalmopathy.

The CDR3 DNA follows: TGTGCCACCAGCACAGGGGATGGAGATTCACCCCTCCACTTT. Encoded protein: CATSTGDGDSPLHF. The genes are TRBV15 and TRBJ1-6; TRBD1 might be the D (6 bases). V was trimmed by 4 bases and J by 8 bases, leaving 12 bases between them. Germline-derived CDR1 and CDR2 are LNHNV and YYDKDF (reference sequence). This CDR3 is 14 amino acids long.

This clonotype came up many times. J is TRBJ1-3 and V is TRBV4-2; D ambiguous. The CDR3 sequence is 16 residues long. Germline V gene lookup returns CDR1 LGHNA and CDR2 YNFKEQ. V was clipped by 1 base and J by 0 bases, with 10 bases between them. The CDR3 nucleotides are TGTGCCAGCAGCCAAGTACCTCCAGGCTCTGGAAACACCATATATTTT. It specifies CASSQVPPGSGNTIYF.

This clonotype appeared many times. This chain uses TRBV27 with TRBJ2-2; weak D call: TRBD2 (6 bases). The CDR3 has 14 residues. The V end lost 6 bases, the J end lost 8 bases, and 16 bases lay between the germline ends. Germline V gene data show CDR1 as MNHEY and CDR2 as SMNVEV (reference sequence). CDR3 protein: CASSRPGRGGELFF. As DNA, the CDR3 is TGTGCCAGCAGCCGACCCGGGCGGGGAGGGGAGCTGTTTTTT.

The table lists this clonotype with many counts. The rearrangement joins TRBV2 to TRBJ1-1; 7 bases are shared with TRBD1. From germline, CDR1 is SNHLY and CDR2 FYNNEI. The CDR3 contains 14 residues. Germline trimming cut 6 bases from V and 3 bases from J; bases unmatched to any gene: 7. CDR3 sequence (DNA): TGTGCCAGCAGAGCTGACAGGGACTACACTGAAGCTTTCTTT. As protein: CASRADRDYTEAFF.

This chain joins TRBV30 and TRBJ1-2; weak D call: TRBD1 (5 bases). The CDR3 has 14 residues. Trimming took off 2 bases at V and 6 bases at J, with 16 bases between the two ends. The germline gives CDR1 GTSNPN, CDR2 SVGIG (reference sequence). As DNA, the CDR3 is TGTGCCTGGAGTCCCGGAAGGGGAACTCATGGCTACACCTTC. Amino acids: CAWSPGRGTHGYTF. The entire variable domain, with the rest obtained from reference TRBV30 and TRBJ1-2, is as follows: SQTIHQWPATLVQPVGSPLSLECTVEGTSNPNLYWYRQAAGRGLQLLFYSVGIGQISSEVPQNLSASRPQDRQFILSSKKLLLSDSGFYLCAWSPGRGTHGYTFGSGTRLTVV.

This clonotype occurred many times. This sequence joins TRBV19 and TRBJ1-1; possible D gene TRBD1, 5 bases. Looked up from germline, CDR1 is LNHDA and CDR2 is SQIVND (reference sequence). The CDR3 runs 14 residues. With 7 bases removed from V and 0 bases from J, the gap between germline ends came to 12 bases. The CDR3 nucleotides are TGTGCCAGTATTTGGGGGGGAGTGAACACTGAAGCTTTCTTT. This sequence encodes CASIWGGVNTEAFF.

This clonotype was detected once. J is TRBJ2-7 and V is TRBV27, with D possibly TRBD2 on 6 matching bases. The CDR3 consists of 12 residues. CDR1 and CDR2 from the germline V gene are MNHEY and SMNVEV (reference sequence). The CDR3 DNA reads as TGTGCGACGACTAGTTTGTCCTACGAGCAGTACTTC. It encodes CATTSLSYEQYF.

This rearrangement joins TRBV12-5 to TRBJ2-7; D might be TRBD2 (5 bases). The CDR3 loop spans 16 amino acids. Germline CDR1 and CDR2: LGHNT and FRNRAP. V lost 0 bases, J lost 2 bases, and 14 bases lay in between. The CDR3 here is CASGLVLGEEAYEQYF. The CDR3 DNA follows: TGTGCTAGTGGTTTGGTACTCGGCGAGGAGGCCTACGAGCAGTACTTC.